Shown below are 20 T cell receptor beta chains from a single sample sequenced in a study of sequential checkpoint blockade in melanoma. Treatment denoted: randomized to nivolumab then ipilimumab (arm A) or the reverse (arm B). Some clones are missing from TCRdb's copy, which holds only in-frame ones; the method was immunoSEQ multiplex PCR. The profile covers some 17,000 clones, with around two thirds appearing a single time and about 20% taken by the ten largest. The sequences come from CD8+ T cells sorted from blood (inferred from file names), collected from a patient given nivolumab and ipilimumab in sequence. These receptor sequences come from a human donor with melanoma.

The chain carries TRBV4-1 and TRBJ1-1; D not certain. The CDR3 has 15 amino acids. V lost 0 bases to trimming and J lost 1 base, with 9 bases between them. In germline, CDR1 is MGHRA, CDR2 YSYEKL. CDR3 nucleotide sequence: TGCGCCAGCAGCCAAGACCCTCGCGGGAACACTGAAGCTTTCTTT. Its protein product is CASSQDPRGNTEAFF.

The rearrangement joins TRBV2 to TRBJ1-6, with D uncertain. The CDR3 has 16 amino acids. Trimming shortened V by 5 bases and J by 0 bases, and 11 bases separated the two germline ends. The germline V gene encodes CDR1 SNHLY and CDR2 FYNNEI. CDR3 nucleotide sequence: TGTGCCAGCAGTCGGTATGAAAGCTCCTATAATTCACCCCTCCACTTT. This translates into CASSRYESSYNSPLHF.

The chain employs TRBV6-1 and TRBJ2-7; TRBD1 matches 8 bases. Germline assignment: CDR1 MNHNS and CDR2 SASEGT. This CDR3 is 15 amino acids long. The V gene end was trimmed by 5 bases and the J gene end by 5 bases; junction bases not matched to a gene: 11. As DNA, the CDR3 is TGTGCCAGCAGTACCCAGACAGGGGCCCCTAACGAGCAGTACTTC. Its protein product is CASSTQTGAPNEQYF.

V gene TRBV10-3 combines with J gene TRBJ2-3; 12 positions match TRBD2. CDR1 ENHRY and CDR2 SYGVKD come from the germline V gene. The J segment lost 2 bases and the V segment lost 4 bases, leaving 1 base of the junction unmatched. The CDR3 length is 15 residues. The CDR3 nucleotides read TGTGCCATCAGTGGACTAGCGGGGGACACAGATACGCAGTATTTT. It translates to CAISGLAGDTDTQYF.

The DNA of the CDR3 is TGTGCCAGTAGTCCCCGACAGGGGTGGATTCAGCCCCAGCATTTT. Translating it yields CASSPRQGWIQPQHF. The rearrangement links TRBV19 to TRBJ1-5; 8 nucleotides agree with TRBD1. V lost 5 bases to trimming and J lost 6 bases; unmatched junction nucleotides: 9. Germline V gene sequence: CDR1 LNHDA, CDR2 SQIVND (reference sequence). This CDR3 region has 15 residues. Based on the CDR3 plus reference TRBV19 and TRBJ1-5, the full variable domain is DGGITQSPKYLFRKEGQNVTLSCEQNLNHDAMYWYRQDPGQGLRLIYYSQIVNDFQKGDIAEGYSVSREKKESFPLTVTSAQKNPTAFYLCASSPRQGWIQPQHFGDGTRLSIL.

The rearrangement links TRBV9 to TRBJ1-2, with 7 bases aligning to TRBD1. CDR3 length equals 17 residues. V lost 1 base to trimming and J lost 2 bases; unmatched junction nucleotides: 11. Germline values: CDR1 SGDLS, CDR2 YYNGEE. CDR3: CASSVFGGGQPNYGYTF. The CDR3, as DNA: TGTGCCAGCAGCGTATTCGGAGGGGGACAGCCGAACTATGGCTACACCTTC.

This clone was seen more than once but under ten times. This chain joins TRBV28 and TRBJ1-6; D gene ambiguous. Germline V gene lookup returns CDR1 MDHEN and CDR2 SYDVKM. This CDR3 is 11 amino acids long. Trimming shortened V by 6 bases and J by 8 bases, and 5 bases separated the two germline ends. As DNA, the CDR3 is TGTGCCAGCAGAGAGTATTCACCCCTCCACTTT. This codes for CASREYSPLHF.

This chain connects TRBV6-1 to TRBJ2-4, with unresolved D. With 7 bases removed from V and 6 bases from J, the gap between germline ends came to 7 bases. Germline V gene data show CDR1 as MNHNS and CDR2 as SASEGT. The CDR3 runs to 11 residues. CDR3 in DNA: TGTGCCAGCATCGGCGGAAACATTCAGTACTTC. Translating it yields CASIGGNIQYF.

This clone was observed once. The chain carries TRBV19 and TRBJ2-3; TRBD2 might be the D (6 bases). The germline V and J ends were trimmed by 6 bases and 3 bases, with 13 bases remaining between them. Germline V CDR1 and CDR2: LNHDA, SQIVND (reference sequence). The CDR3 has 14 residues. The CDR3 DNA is TGTGCCAGTAGCCAAATGGGGGGAACAGATACGCAGTATTTT. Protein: CASSQMGGTDTQYF.

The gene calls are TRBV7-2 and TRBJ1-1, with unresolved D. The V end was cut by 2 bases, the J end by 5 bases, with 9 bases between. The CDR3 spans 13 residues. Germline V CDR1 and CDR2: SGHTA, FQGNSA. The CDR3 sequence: CASSLRRGTEAFF. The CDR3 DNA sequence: TGTGCCAGCAGCTTAAGAAGAGGGACTGAAGCTTTCTTT.

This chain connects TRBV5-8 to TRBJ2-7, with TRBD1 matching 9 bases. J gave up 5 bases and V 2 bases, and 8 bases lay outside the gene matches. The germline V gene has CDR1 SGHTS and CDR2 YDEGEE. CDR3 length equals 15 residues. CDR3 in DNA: TGTGCCAGCAGCTTACAGGGGGCGGATCAGGACGAGCAGTACTTC. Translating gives CASSLQGADQDEQYF.

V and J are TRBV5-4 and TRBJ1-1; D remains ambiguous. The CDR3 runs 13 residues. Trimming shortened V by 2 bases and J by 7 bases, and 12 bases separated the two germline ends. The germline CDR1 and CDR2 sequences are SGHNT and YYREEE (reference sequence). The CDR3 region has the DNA TGTGCCAGCAGCTTTTTCTTCTCTAATGAAGCTTTCTTT. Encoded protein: CASSFFFSNEAFF. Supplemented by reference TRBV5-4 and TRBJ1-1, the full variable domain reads ETGVTQSPTHLIKTRGQQVTLRCSSQSGHNTVSWYQQALGQGPQFIFQYYREEENGRGNFPPRFSGLQFPNYSSELNVNALELDDSALYLCASSFFFSNEAFFGQGTRLTVV.

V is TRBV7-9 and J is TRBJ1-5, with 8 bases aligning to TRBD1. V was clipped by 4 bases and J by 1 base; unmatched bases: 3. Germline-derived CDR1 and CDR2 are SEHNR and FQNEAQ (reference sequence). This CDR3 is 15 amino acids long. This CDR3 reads CASSSDRESNQPQHF. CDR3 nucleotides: TGTGCCAGCAGCTCGGACAGGGAGAGCAATCAGCCCCAGCATTTT.

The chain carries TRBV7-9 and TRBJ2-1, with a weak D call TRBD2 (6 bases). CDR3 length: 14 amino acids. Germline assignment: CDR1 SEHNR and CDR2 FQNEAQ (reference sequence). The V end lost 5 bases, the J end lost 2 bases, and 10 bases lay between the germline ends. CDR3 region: CASSEGGAYNEQFF. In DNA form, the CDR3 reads TGTGCCAGCAGCGAGGGCGGGGCCTACAATGAGCAGTTCTTC.

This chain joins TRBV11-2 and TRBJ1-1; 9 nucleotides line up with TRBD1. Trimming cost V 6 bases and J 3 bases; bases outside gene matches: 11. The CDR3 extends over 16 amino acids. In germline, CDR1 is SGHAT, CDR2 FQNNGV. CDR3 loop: CASSSIWDRVDTEAFF. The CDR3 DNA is TGTGCCAGCAGTTCAATTTGGGACAGGGTAGACACTGAAGCTTTCTTT.

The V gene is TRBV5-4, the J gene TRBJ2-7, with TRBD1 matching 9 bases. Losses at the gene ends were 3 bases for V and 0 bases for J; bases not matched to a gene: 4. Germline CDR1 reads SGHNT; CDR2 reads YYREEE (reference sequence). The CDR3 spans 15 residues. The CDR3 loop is CASSSWDRVSYEQYF. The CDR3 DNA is TGTGCCAGCAGCTCCTGGGACAGGGTCTCCTACGAGCAGTACTTC.

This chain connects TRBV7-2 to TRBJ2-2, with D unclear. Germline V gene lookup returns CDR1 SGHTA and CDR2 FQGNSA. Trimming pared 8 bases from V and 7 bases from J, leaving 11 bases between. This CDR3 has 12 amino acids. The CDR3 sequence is CASFSPGGELFF. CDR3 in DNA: TGTGCCAGCTTTTCCCCGGGCGGGGAGCTGTTTTTT. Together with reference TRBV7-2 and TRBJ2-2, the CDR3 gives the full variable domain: GAGVSQSPSNKVTEKGKDVELRCDPISGHTALYWYRQSLGQGLEFLIYFQGNSAPDKSGLPSDRFSAERTGGSVSTLTIQRTQQEDSAVYLCASFSPGGELFFGEGSRLTVL.

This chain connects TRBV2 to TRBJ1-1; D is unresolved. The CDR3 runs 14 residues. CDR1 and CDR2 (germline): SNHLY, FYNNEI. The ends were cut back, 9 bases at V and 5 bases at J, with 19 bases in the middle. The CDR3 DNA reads TGTGCCAGTAAACCGGATTGGGGAGGAACTGAAGCTTTCTTT. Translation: CASKPDWGGTEAFF.

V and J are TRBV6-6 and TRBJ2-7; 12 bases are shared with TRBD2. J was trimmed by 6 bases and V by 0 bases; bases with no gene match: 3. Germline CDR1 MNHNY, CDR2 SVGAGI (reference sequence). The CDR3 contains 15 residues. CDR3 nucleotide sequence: TGTGCCAGCAGTTACTCCCCTAGCGGGGGGGTCGAGCAGTACGTC. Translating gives CASSYSPSGGVEQYV.

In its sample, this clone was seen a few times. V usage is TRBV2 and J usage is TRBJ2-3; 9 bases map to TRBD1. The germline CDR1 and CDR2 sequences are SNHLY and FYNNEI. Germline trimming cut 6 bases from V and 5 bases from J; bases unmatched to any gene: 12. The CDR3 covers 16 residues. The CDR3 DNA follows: TGTGCCAGCAGAGTTACCGGGACAGGGAATGTAGATACGCAGTATTTT. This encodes CASRVTGTGNVDTQYF. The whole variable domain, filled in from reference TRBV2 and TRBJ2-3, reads EPEVTQTPSHQVTQMGQEVILRCVPISNHLYFYWYRQILGQKVEFLVSFYNNEISEKSEIFDDQFSVERPDGSNFTLKIRSTKLEDSAMYFCASRVTGTGNVDTQYFGPGTRLTVL.